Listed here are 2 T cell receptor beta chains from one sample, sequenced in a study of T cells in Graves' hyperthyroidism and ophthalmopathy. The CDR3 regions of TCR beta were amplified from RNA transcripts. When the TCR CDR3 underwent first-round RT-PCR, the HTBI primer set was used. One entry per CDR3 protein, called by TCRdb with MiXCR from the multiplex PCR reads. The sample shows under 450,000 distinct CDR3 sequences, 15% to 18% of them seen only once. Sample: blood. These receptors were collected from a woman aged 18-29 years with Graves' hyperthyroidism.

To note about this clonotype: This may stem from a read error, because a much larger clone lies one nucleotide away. The DNA of the CDR3 is TGCAGTGATAGCGAAGGACTAGCGGGGGGAAATGAGCAGTTCTTC. Translation gives CSDSEGLAGGNEQFF. The rearrangement joins TRBV20-1 to TRBJ2-1, with TRBD2 identical over 14 bases. V trimming: 7 bases; J trimming: 7 bases; junction bases outside the gene matches: 9. CDR1 is DFQATT, CDR2 SNEGSKA, per germline (reference sequence). This CDR3 comprises 15 residues.

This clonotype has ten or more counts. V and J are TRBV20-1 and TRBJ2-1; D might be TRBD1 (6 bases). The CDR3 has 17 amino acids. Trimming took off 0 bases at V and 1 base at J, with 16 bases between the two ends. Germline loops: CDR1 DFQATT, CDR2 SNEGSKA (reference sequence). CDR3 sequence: CSAREPQGVESYNEQFF. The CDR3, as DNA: TGCAGTGCTAGAGAACCACAGGGTGTTGAATCCTACAATGAGCAGTTCTTC.